This T cell receptor beta chain originates from a study of tumor T cells in aggressive B-cell lymphoma. Generated by immunoSEQ multiplex PCR, the TCRdb table keeps only in-frame clones and is missing some. The sample shows about 1,200 clones, about 90% of them seen only once. This clonotype was sampled from an adult with diffuse large B cell lymphoma. Source material: tumor tissue.

Here the CDR3 reads CASSRAGGGYEQYF. DNA for the CDR3: TGTGCCAGCAGCCGAGCGGGAGGGGGGTACGAGCAGTACTTC. The chain links TRBV6-1 to TRBJ2-7, with 10 bases fitting TRBD2. V lost 6 bases to trimming and J lost 4 bases; unmatched junction nucleotides: 6. This CDR3 comprises 14 residues. Germline V gene lookup returns CDR1 MNHNS and CDR2 SASEGT.